These T cell receptor beta chains were read from a single sample in a study of cytomegalovirus exposure and HLA in healthy donors. Libraries were prepared by immunoSEQ multiplex PCR; TCRdb keeps only in-frame clonotypes and omits some of them. The top ten clones hold around 2.6% of a sample with about 84,000 clones, around 80% of them seen once. Input material: PBMCs. These receptors were obtained from a male donor in good health and CMV-seropositive. The CDR3 runs from the conserved cysteine through the conserved F or W. Each record gives: CDR3 length, J gene, clone size, V gene, D gene, CDR3 DNA, CDR3 protein. D genes are given only for firm matches. A row's size may be missing; if present it is once, few, many or a size class.

>16|TRBJ2-3|-|TRBV5-6|-
TGTGCCAGCAGCTTGATCCGACAGATTAGCACAGATACGCAGTATTTT
CASSLIRQISTDTQYF
>15|TRBJ2-2|-|TRBV7-9|-
TGTGCCAGCAGCTTTCGTCTCGCGGGCACCGGGGAGCTGTTTTTT
CASSFRLAGTGELFF
>15|TRBJ1-2|once|TRBV27|-
TGTGCCAGCAGCCCTCGGCTTGGGCCAAACTATGGCTACACCTTC
CASSPRLGPNYGYTF
>18|TRBJ2-3|few|TRBV28|TRBD2
TGTGCCAGCAGTTTATGGACTAGCGGGAGAGTGGGCACAGATACGCAGTATTTT
CASSLWTSGRVGTDTQYF
>17|TRBJ1-5|-|TRBV7-9|-
TGTGCCAGCAGCTTGGGTGTGGGCGTATCAAGAGATCAGCCCCAGCATTTT
CASSLGVGVSRDQPQHF
>14|TRBJ1-5|-|TRBV2|-
TGTGCCAGCTCTAGGAGTCGGGTGAGTCAGCCCCAGCATTTT
CASSRSRVSQPQHF
>16|TRBJ2-3|-|TRBV7-7|TRBD2
TGTGCCAGCAGCCGACTAGCGGGAGGGCCGGGAGATACGCAGTATTTT
CASSRLAGGPGDTQYF
>16|TRBJ2-2|-|TRBV7-6|TRBD1
TGTGCCAGCAGCTTGGGACAGGGGGCGTTGACCGGGGAGCTGTTTTTT
CASSLGQGALTGELFF
>17|TRBJ2-1|-|TRBV5-1|TRBD2
TGCGCCAGCAGCCCTTTCACCGGGACTAGCGGAGTCCATGAGCAGTTCTTC
CASSPFTGTSGVHEQFF
>14|TRBJ2-7|once|TRBV5-1|-
TGCGCCAGCAGCTTGGCCATCAGAACCTACGAGCAGTACTTC
CASSLAIRTYEQYF
>14|TRBJ2-5|-|TRBV15|-
TGTGCCACCAGCAGAGACTCTTCCCAGGAGACCCAGTACTTC
CATSRDSSQETQYF
>16|TRBJ2-5|-|TRBV2|-
TGTGCCAGCAGTTCTAGACAGGCCAAATACGAGGAGACCCAGTACTTC
CASSSRQAKYEETQYF
>16|TRBJ1-1|-|TRBV6-5|TRBD1
TGTGCCAGCAGTTACTCCGGTAGGGGGCTCTTCACTGAAGCTTTCTTT
CASSYSGRGLFTEAFF
>16|TRBJ2-1|-|TRBV7-9|TRBD2
TGTGCCAGCAGCTGGCTCGGACTAGCGGGAGTCAATGAGCAGTTCTTC
CASSWLGLAGVNEQFF
>16|TRBJ2-1|-|TRBV7-9|TRBD2
TGTGCCAGCAGCCCGGCTAGCGGGAGGACCTACAATGAGCAGTTCTTC
CASSPASGRTYNEQFF
>14|TRBJ2-5|-|TRBV4-3|TRBD1
TGCGCCAGCAGCCATAGACAGGGTGGCGAGACCCAGTACTTC
CASSHRQGGETQYF
>14|TRBJ2-1|-|TRBV11-2|TRBD1
TGTGCCAGCAGCTTAGCCAGGGGGCGCAATGAGCAGTTCTTC
CASSLARGRNEQFF
>13|TRBJ1-1|-|TRBV6-1|-
TGTGCCAGCAGGGTAAAATCGGGGACTGAAGCTTTCTTT
CASRVKSGTEAFF
>15|TRBJ1-4|-|TRBV9|-
TGTGCCAGCAGCCCCCGTGGAGGTGCCCCGGTGGAACTGTTTTTT
CASSPRGGAPVELFF
>14|TRBJ2-7|-|TRBV27|TRBD2
TGTGCCAGCAGTTTACTAGCGGGAGCGTGGGAGCAGTACTTC
CASSLLAGAWEQYF
>15|TRBJ1-5|-|TRBV7-2|-
TGTGCCAGCAGCTTAATAGGGGATAGCAATCAGCCCCAGCATTTT
CASSLIGDSNQPQHF
>16|TRBJ2-3|-|TRBV4-1|TRBD1
TGCGCCAGCAGCCTCGCCGACAGGGGCAACACAGATACGCAGTATTTT
CASSLADRGNTDTQYF
>19|TRBJ2-3|-|TRBV6-1|TRBD2
TGTGCCAGCAGTGATAGTTTCGCGGGAGGGCTATGGACCGCAGATACGCAGTATTTT
CASSDSFAGGLWTADTQYF
>14|TRBJ1-5|-|TRBV19|-
TGTGCCAGTAGTATTTCGTCTAGCAATCAGCCCCAGCATTTT
CASSISSSNQPQHF
>15|TRBJ2-3|-|TRBV19|-
TGTGCCAGTAGTATTTGGGCAGGCCTCACAGATACGCAGTATTTT
CASSIWAGLTDTQYF
>16|TRBJ1-5|-|TRBV7-2|TRBD1
TGTGCCAGCAGCTTAGCAGGGGGCATGTCGGATCAGCCCCAGCATTTT
CASSLAGGMSDQPQHF
>16|TRBJ2-7|-|TRBV11-2|TRBD1
TGTGCCAGCAGCCTTTTCGGACAGGGGACCACCTACGAGCAGTACTTC
CASSLFGQGTTYEQYF
>13|TRBJ2-7|-|TRBV10-3|-
TGTGCCATCAGTCGTACAGGGACCTACGAGCAGTACTTC
CAISRTGTYEQYF
>14|TRBJ2-7|-|TRBV11-2|TRBD1
TGTGCCAGCAGCAATAACAGGGGCGGCTACGAGCAGTACTTC
CASSNNRGGYEQYF
>14|TRBJ2-7|-|TRBV7-2|TRBD1
TGTGCCAGCAGCTTAGGCCAGGGGGCCTACGAGCAGTACTTC
CASSLGQGAYEQYF
>16|TRBJ2-7|-|TRBV15|TRBD2
TGTGCCACCAGCAGGGGCAGGACTAGCAGGTCCTACGAGCAGTACTTC
CATSRGRTSRSYEQYF
>13|TRBJ1-1|-|TRBV25-1|-
TGTGCCAGCAGTGAATTGCGACAGGCTGAAGCTTTCTTT
CASSELRQAEAFF
>16|TRBJ1-1|-|TRBV6-5|-
TGTGCCAGCAGTTATCGGAGGACAGATAGCGACACTGAAGCTTTCTTT
CASSYRRTDSDTEAFF
>15|TRBJ2-2|-|TRBV9|TRBD2
TGTGCCAGCAGCGGAGGACTAGGCAACACCGGGGAGCTGTTTTTT
CASSGGLGNTGELFF
>15|TRBJ2-7|-|TRBV27|-
TGTGCCAGCAGTTCTACGGGACAAGGGGCACCCGAGCAGTACTTC
CASSSTGQGAPEQYF
>16|TRBJ2-3|-|TRBV2|TRBD2
TGTGCCAGCAGTGAAGCGCGACTAGCGCACACAGATACGCAGTATTTT
CASSEARLAHTDTQYF
>15|TRBJ2-3|few|TRBV6-4|TRBD2
TGTGCCAGCAGTGACTCGGCGGGAGAAGTAGATACGCAGTATTTT
CASSDSAGEVDTQYF
>15|TRBJ1-1|-|TRBV5-1|-
TGCGCCAGCAGCTTGGCTCGCGGGGGGTACACTGAAGCTTTCTTT
CASSLARGGYTEAFF
>16|TRBJ2-3|-|TRBV7-3|TRBD1
TGTGCCAGCAGCTCCGACAGGGCCACTAGCACAGATACGCAGTATTTT
CASSSDRATSTDTQYF
>13|TRBJ2-5|-|TRBV27|-
TGTGCCAGCAGTTCACCCCTGGCAGAGACCCAGTACTTC
CASSSPLAETQYF
>17|TRBJ2-5|-|TRBV11-2|TRBD2
TGTGCCAGCAGCTTAAGGATCGGACTAGCGGGAGCAGAGACCCAGTACTTC
CASSLRIGLAGAETQYF